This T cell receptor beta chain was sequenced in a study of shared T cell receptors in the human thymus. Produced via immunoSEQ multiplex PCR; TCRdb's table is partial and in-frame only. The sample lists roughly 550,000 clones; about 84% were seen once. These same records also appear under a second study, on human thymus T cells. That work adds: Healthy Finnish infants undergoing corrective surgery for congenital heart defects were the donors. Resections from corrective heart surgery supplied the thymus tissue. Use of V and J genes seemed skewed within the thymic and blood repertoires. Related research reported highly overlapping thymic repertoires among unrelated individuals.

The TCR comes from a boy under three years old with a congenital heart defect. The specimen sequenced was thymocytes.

The CDR3 spells CASNPEAGVPDTQYF. DNA for the CDR3: TGTGCCAGCAACCCAGAAGCGGGAGTGCCAGATACGCAGTATTTT. The V call is TRBV6-6, the J call TRBJ2-3; TRBD2 matches at 8 bases. J gave up 4 bases and V 7 bases, and 10 bases lay outside the gene matches. Germline CDR1 and CDR2: MNHNY and SVGAGI (reference sequence). This CDR3 has 15 amino acids.